This T cell receptor beta chain was identified in a study of Graves' ophthalmopathy and Graves' hyperthyroidism. The CDR3 has 14 residues. The V end lost 1 base, the J end lost 1 base, and 7 bases lay between the germline ends. Looked up from germline, CDR1 is SEHNR and CDR2 is FQNEAQ (reference sequence). This clonotype was counted at least ten times. The antigen is unknown. TCR beta CDR3 regions were amplified from RNA transcripts. The authors performed first-round RT-PCR with HTBI primers and then a second-round multiplex PCR. TCRdb redid the calling of the multiplex PCR reads with MiXCR, one entry per CDR3 protein. The sample gives about 620,000 distinct CDR3 sequences, about 20% of which show up once; more than 5.5% is in the top ten. Broader study findings: The model's ophthalmopathy progression predictions had approximately 69% sensitivity and 72.22% specificity.

The sequence came from a woman aged 18-29 years with stable Graves' hyperthyroidism. Some clones in this sample may be carry-over from other donors' samples. Sequencing was done on a sample of peripheral blood. The chain couples TRBV7-9 to TRBJ2-5; no definite D call. CDR3 loop: CASSLGPFQETQYF. In nucleotides, the CDR3 is TGTGCCAGCAGCTTAGGGCCATTCCAAGAGACCCAGTACTTC.